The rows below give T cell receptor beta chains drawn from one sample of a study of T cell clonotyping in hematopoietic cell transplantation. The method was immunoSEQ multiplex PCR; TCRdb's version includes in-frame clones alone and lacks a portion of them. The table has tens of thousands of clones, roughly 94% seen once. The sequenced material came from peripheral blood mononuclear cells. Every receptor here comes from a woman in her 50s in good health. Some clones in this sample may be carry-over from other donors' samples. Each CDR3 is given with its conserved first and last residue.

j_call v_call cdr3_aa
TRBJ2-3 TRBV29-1 CSVEKRDSTDTQYF
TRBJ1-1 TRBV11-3 CASSLGVFNEAFF
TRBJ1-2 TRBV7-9 CASSLAQGDGYTF
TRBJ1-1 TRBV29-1 CSAQGATNTEAFF
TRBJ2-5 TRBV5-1 CASSLGGQETQYF
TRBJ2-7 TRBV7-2 CASSLAAGGDYEQYF
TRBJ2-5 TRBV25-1 CASSEYKRGAPETQYF
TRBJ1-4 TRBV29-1 CSVGDPGAKEKLFF
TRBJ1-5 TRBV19 CASTPGGIGNQPQHF
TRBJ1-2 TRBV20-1 CSASDWGYTF
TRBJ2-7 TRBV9 CASSLRGSSSEQYF
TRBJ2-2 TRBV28 CASSLDLAGVTGELFF
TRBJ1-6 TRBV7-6 CASSSGQPPNSPLHF
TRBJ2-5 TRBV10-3 CAISDSLDRAYQETQYF